This is a list of T cell receptor beta chains from one sample in a study of beta chain features in type 1 diabetes. Sequenced by immunoSEQ multiplex PCR; TCRdb stores in-frame clones only, minus some. Of around 600,000 clones detected, around 11% appear once; the ten largest clones hold roughly 0.11%. The sequenced sample consisted of naive CD4+ T cells from blood. All receptors derive from a man aged 25 to 40 with type 1 diabetes. Each CDR3 is given with its conserved first and last residue. D genes are given only for firm matches. The size entry is marked missing in some rows and otherwise reads once, few, many or a size class.

J: TRBJ2-1; V: TRBV28; size: few; D: TRBD2; DNA: TGTGCCAGCAGTTTTCAGGGACTAGAGGTCCGCAATGAGCAGTTCTTC; CDR3: CASSFQGLEVRNEQFF
J: TRBJ1-4; V: TRBV25-1; size: few; D: TRBD1; DNA: TGTGCCAGCGGATGGACAGGCCTACGTGAAAAACTGTTTTTT; CDR3: CASGWTGLREKLFF
J: TRBJ2-5; V: TRBV6-6; size: few; D: .; DNA: TGTGCCAGCCGGGACAACCAAGAGACCCAGTACTTC; CDR3: CASRDNQETQYF
J: TRBJ2-1; V: TRBV6-6; size: .; D: .; DNA: TGTGCCAGCAGTCAACTAGACCGCCTATACAATGAGCAGTTCTTC; CDR3: CASSQLDRLYNEQFF
J: TRBJ2-3; V: TRBV6-5; size: .; D: .; DNA: TGTGCCAGCAGTTATGAGGGCACAGATACGCAGTATTTT; CDR3: CASSYEGTDTQYF
J: TRBJ2-3; V: TRBV15; size: .; D: .; DNA: TGTGCCACCACTCTCGGGGGCACAGATACGCAGTATTTT; CDR3: CATTLGGTDTQYF
J: TRBJ2-3; V: TRBV13; size: .; D: .; DNA: TGTGCCAGCAGCCCAAAACTAGTGCGGACAGATACGCAGTATTTT; CDR3: CASSPKLVRTDTQYF
J: TRBJ1-2; V: TRBV7-2; size: few; D: .; DNA: TGTGCCAGCAGCCCCACCGTAGGTAAGGGCTATGGCTACACCTTC; CDR3: CASSPTVGKGYGYTF
J: TRBJ2-7; V: TRBV19; size: few; D: .; DNA: TGTGCCAGTGGTGAACCGGGAAGGTTGTACGAGCAGTACTTC; CDR3: CASGEPGRLYEQYF
J: TRBJ2-1; V: TRBV5-1; size: .; D: TRBD1; DNA: TGCGCCAGCCACGGAGGGGACAGGGGCAATGAGCAGTTCTTC; CDR3: CASHGGDRGNEQFF
J: TRBJ2-7; V: TRBV7-2; size: .; D: .; DNA: TGTGCCAGCAGCCTGCGCGGGGGCGCCTCCTACGAGCAGTACTTC; CDR3: CASSLRGGASYEQYF
J: TRBJ1-6; V: TRBV27; size: few; D: .; DNA: TGTGCCAGCAGTTTAGGTAATTCACCCCTCCACTTT; CDR3: CASSLGNSPLHF
J: TRBJ1-4; V: TRBV6-5; size: few; D: TRBD1; DNA: TGTGCCAGCAGAAAGACAGGGTCGGGCGAAAAACTGTTTTTT; CDR3: CASRKTGSGEKLFF
J: TRBJ1-6; V: TRBV27; size: .; D: TRBD1; DNA: TGTGCCAGCAGTTTTAGCAGGGGGCTAGAGAATTCACCCCTCCACTTT; CDR3: CASSFSRGLENSPLHF
J: TRBJ1-2; V: TRBV9; size: .; D: .; DNA: TGTGCCAGCAGCGTAGTTGGGACGAGCAATGGCTACACCTTC; CDR3: CASSVVGTSNGYTF
J: TRBJ1-1; V: TRBV4-2; size: .; D: .; DNA: TGTGCCAGCAGGAGTATCGACCTTGAAGCTTTCTTT; CDR3: CASRSIDLEAFF
J: TRBJ2-5; V: TRBV27; size: .; D: TRBD1; DNA: TGTGCCAGCAGTTTGTATGGACAGGGGGAGACCCAGTACTTC; CDR3: CASSLYGQGETQYF
J: TRBJ2-1; V: TRBV4-3; size: .; D: TRBD2; DNA: TGCGCCAGCAGCCGCCGACTAGCGGGGGTTTCAAGCTCCTACAATGAGCAGTTCTTC; CDR3: CASSRRLAGVSSSYNEQFF
J: TRBJ2-7; V: TRBV5-4; size: .; D: TRBD2; DNA: TGTGCCAGCAGGAAAACGGAACTAGCGGGGGGCTCCTACGAGCAGTACTTC; CDR3: CASRKTELAGGSYEQYF
J: TRBJ1-4; V: TRBV7-9; size: once; D: .; DNA: TGTGCCAGCAGCCCCCGGGCCTCAAATGAAAAACTGTTTTTT; CDR3: CASSPRASNEKLFF
J: TRBJ1-4; V: TRBV4-2; size: few; D: .; DNA: TGTGCCAGCAGCGGCCGCATCCTAAATGAAAAACTGTTTTTT; CDR3: CASSGRILNEKLFF
J: TRBJ2-5; V: TRBV7-2; size: few; D: TRBD1; DNA: TGTGCCAGCAGCTTAGCCCTGACAGGGCTGGAGACCCAGTACTTC; CDR3: CASSLALTGLETQYF
J: TRBJ2-7; V: TRBV6-5; size: few; D: TRBD1; DNA: TGTGCCAGCAGCCCCCGGACAGGGAGCTCCTACGAGCAGTACTTC; CDR3: CASSPRTGSSYEQYF
J: TRBJ1-1; V: TRBV19; size: few; D: .; DNA: TGTGCCAGTAGTATACGGGGGGAGAACACTGAAGCTTTCTTT; CDR3: CASSIRGENTEAFF
J: TRBJ2-5; V: TRBV28; size: .; D: .; DNA: TGTGCCAGCAGTTTCCCGACAGGACAAGAGACCCAGTACTTC; CDR3: CASSFPTGQETQYF
J: TRBJ1-2; V: TRBV29-1; size: .; D: .; DNA: TGCAGCGTTGGGGCTTTGGCGTCCGCTAACTATGGCTACACCTTC; CDR3: CSVGALASANYGYTF
J: TRBJ1-5; V: TRBV2; size: few; D: .; DNA: TGTGCCAGCAGTAGGGACGGGGATAATCAGCCCCAGCATTTT; CDR3: CASSRDGDNQPQHF
J: TRBJ2-7; V: TRBV18; size: few; D: TRBD1; DNA: TGTGCCAGCTCACCGCGACAGGGTGTGTACTTC; CDR3: CASSPRQGVYF
J: TRBJ1-2; V: TRBV4-2; size: .; D: .; DNA: TGTGCCAGCAGCCAAGAGAGGGGAAGTAGGGGCGGCTACACCTTC; CDR3: CASSQERGSRGGYTF
J: TRBJ2-3; V: TRBV13; size: .; D: TRBD1; DNA: TGTGCCAGCAGCTTTGAGGACAGGGGGCATGTAGATACGCAGTATTTT; CDR3: CASSFEDRGHVDTQYF
J: TRBJ2-1; V: TRBV7-2; size: .; D: TRBD2; DNA: TGTGCCAGCAGCGCAGGACTAGCCATCGAGCAGTTCTTC; CDR3: CASSAGLAIEQFF
J: TRBJ2-7; V: TRBV11-1; size: .; D: .; DNA: TGTGCCAGCAGCTTAAATCAGGACGAGCAGTACTTC; CDR3: CASSLNQDEQYF
J: TRBJ1-1; V: TRBV6-1; size: .; D: .; DNA: TGTGCCAGCAGGGTGACAGGCGACTCCACTGAAGCTTTCTTT; CDR3: CASRVTGDSTEAFF
J: TRBJ2-6; V: TRBV19; size: .; D: .; DNA: TGTGCCAGAAAGGCAGGGGAGCTTGTTGGGGCCAACGTCCTGACTTTC; CDR3: CARKAGELVGANVLTF
J: TRBJ2-6; V: TRBV4-1; size: .; D: .; DNA: TGCGCCAGCAGCCAGCCCCTGCAGGGCCCCCTCTCTGGGGCCAACGTCCTGACTTTC; CDR3: CASSQPLQGPLSGANVLTF
J: TRBJ2-3; V: TRBV18; size: few; D: .; DNA: TGTGCCAGCTCACCATCAAGCAGGACCGACACAGATACGCAGTATTTT; CDR3: CASSPSSRTDTDTQYF
J: TRBJ2-1; V: TRBV5-4; size: .; D: .; DNA: TGTGCCAGCAGCTTCTCGGGGCCGGGTCCCTACAATGAGCAGTTCTTC; CDR3: CASSFSGPGPYNEQFF
J: TRBJ1-5; V: TRBV27; size: .; D: .; DNA: TGTGCCAGCAGTTACCGGGCTCCCAATCAGCCCCAGCATTTT; CDR3: CASSYRAPNQPQHF
J: TRBJ2-7; V: TRBV7-2; size: few; D: .; DNA: TGTGCCAGCAGCTCTCGGGCCACGGGGGAGCAGTACTTC; CDR3: CASSSRATGEQYF
J: TRBJ1-1; V: TRBV6-5; size: few; D: .; DNA: TGTGCCAGCAGTGGGACGGGTGAAGCTTTCTTT; CDR3: CASSGTGEAFF
J: TRBJ1-6; V: TRBV30; size: .; D: TRBD1; DNA: TGTGCCTGGAGTACTCATCCAATCCAGGGGGCCGGCTCACCCCTCCACTTT; CDR3: CAWSTHPIQGAGSPLHF
J: TRBJ1-2; V: TRBV9; size: few; D: .; DNA: TGTGCCAGCAGCGTTTCGACGACAGCCACCTATGGCTACACCTTC; CDR3: CASSVSTTATYGYTF
J: TRBJ2-1; V: TRBV30; size: .; D: .; DNA: TGTGCCTGGGGTCGGTATGAGCAGTTCTTC; CDR3: CAWGRYEQFF
J: TRBJ2-1; V: TRBV7-8; size: .; D: .; DNA: TGTGCCAGCAGCCCCCGCCGGAATCTCCGGGGGTACAATGAGCAGTTCTTC; CDR3: CASSPRRNLRGYNEQFF
J: TRBJ2-2; V: TRBV7-2; size: few; D: TRBD1; DNA: TGTGCCAGCAGCGCCGGACAGGTCACCGGGGAGCTGTTTTTT; CDR3: CASSAGQVTGELFF
J: TRBJ2-3; V: TRBV6-5; size: .; D: .; DNA: TGTGCCAGCTCCCAGAGGAAGGAGTCTACGCAGTATTTT; CDR3: CASSQRKESTQYF
J: TRBJ2-5; V: TRBV7-3; size: .; D: .; DNA: TGTGCCAGCAGCTTAACTGGGGAAGAGACCCAGTACTTC; CDR3: CASSLTGEETQYF
J: TRBJ1-2; V: TRBV7-2; size: few; D: TRBD1; DNA: TGTGCCAGCAGCTTAGGAGGGGGCACCTATGGCTACACCTTC; CDR3: CASSLGGGTYGYTF
J: TRBJ1-2; V: TRBV2; size: few; D: .; DNA: TGTGCCAGCAGTGACGAGGGATACTATGGCTACACCTTC; CDR3: CASSDEGYYGYTF
J: TRBJ2-3; V: TRBV7-9; size: .; D: .; DNA: TGTGCCAGCAGCCCCGGTTCCGAGCGTTACCATACGCAGTATTTT; CDR3: CASSPGSERYHTQYF
J: TRBJ2-1; V: TRBV30; size: few; D: TRBD1; DNA: TGTGCCTGGAGTGTCGGACAGGTTAATAATGAGCAGTTCTTC; CDR3: CAWSVGQVNNEQFF
J: TRBJ2-3; V: TRBV4-3; size: .; D: TRBD1; DNA: TGCGCCAGCAGCCAGGCCCTACAGGGGGCAGATACGCAGTATTTT; CDR3: CASSQALQGADTQYF
J: TRBJ2-1; V: TRBV11-2; size: .; D: .; DNA: TGTGCCAGCAGCTTAGATCTTGACGGGGGCGCTTATTACAATGAGCAGTTCTTC; CDR3: CASSLDLDGGAYYNEQFF
J: TRBJ1-6; V: TRBV9; size: few; D: .; DNA: TGTGCCAGCACGTCCTCCCTGGTGAATTCACCCCTCCACTTT; CDR3: CASTSSLVNSPLHF
J: TRBJ1-2; V: TRBV28; size: .; D: TRBD1; DNA: TGTGCCAGCACCAGAGGGACAGTCTATGGCTACACCTTC; CDR3: CASTRGTVYGYTF
J: TRBJ2-5; V: TRBV12-5; size: few; D: .; DNA: TGTGCTAGTGGTTTGAGTGGGTCTGACCAAGAGACCCAGTACTTC; CDR3: CASGLSGSDQETQYF